The T cell receptor beta chain under discussion was sequenced for a study of control samples from healthy donors and cancer patients. Clones were sequenced by immunoSEQ multiplex PCR, and TCRdb holds only the in-frame ones, with some missing. Of 90,000 to 150,000 clones listed, roughly 88% are singletons. CDR3 length equals 14 residues. Germline CDR1 SGHRS, CDR2 YFSETQ. Between the trimmed V and J ends, which lost 2 bases and 0 bases, there was a span of 6 bases. This clonotype was obtained from a man between 35 and 55 years old in good health. The gene calls are TRBV5-1 and TRBJ2-1, with D perhaps being TRBD1 or TRBD2 (5 bases each). Sequencing was performed on blood. The CDR3 is CASSFGGSYNEQFF. The CDR3 nucleotides are TGCGCCAGCAGCTTTGGGGGCTCCTACAATGAGCAGTTCTTC.